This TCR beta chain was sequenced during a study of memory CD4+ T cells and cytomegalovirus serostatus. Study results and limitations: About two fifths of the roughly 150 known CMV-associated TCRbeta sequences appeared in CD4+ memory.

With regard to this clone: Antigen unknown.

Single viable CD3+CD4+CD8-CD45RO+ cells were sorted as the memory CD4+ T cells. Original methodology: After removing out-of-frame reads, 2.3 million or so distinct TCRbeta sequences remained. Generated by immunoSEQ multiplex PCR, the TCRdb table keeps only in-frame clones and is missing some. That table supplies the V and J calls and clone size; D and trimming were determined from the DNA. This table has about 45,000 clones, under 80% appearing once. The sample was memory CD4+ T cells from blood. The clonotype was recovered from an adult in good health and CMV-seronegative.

As DNA, the CDR3 is TGCGCCAGCAGTCCGGGCACAGATACGCAGTATTTT. Amino acid sequence: CASSPGTDTQYF. This sequence joins TRBV5-1 and TRBJ2-3, with D unclear. The CDR3 totals 12 residues. With 5 bases removed from V and 1 base from J, the gap between germline ends came to 5 bases. CDR1 is SGHRS, CDR2 YFSETQ, per germline.